The 17 T cell receptor beta chains reported below all come from one sample, sequenced in a study of blood T cell repertoires in COVID-19. Sequenced by immunoSEQ multiplex PCR; TCRdb stores in-frame clones only, minus some. The top ten hold about 4.9% of the sample, which has approximately 260,000 clones, approximately 82% seen once. Specimen: peripheral blood. These receptors were taken from a man aged 60 to 69 who had recovered from COVID-19.

This clone was detected many times. The chain is built from TRBV11-2 and TRBJ2-3, with 8 bases lining up with TRBD1. Losses at the gene ends were 0 bases for V and 5 bases for J; bases not matched to a gene: 16. This CDR3 is 19 amino acids long. The germline gives CDR1 SGHAT, CDR2 FQNNGV. CDR3 region: CASSLDRFSGQGRGDTQYF. As DNA, the CDR3 is TGTGCCAGCAGCTTAGATCGGTTTTCCGGACAGGGACGTGGAGATACGCAGTATTTT.

V and J are TRBV28 and TRBJ2-5; possibly TRBD2 for D (7 bases). Looked up from germline, CDR1 is MDHEN and CDR2 is SYDVKM. The CDR3 runs to 16 residues. V was clipped by 6 bases and J by 2 bases, with 19 bases between them. The CDR3 nucleotides are TGTGCCAGCAGACCGGCGGCGGGGGCTCTACAAGAGACCCAGTACTTC. Translated, it gives CASRPAAGALQETQYF.

V is TRBV30 and J is TRBJ2-7; 8 bases match TRBD2. The CDR3 sequence is 14 residues long. V shed 2 bases, J shed 7 bases, and the junction held 10 bases outside the gene matches. Germline lookup yields CDR1 GTSNPN and CDR2 SVGIG (reference sequence). Here the CDR3 reads CAWSPSGSSREQYF. The CDR3 nucleotides are TGTGCCTGGAGTCCGAGCGGGAGTTCTAGGGAGCAGTACTTC.

The V gene is TRBV5-5, the J gene TRBJ2-5, with 11 nucleotides matching TRBD2. Germline V gene sequence: CDR1 SGHKS, CDR2 YYEKEE (reference sequence). The CDR3 has 17 residues. After removal of 5 bases from V and 5 bases from J, the junction contained 14 bases not matched to a gene. CDR3 in DNA: TGTGCCAGCAGTTTATCCGGGACTAGCGGTTCCTGGGAGACCCAGTACTTC. It codes for CASSLSGTSGSWETQYF.

The chain carries TRBV3-1 (or the pseudogene TRBV3-2) and TRBJ1-5, with D possibly matching TRBD1 (5 bases). Trimming stripped 1 base from V and 2 bases from J, with 9 bases between. The CDR3 runs to 15 residues. Germline V gene data show CDR1 as LGHDT and CDR2 as YNNKEL (reference sequence). CDR3 DNA sequence: TGTGCCAGCAGCCAAGCAGGCAGGGGCAATCAGCCCCAGCATTTT. Translating it yields CASSQAGRGNQPQHF.

Only a few counts were recorded for this clone. This chain links TRBV18 with TRBJ1-1; 8 nucleotides align to TRBD1. This CDR3 is 14 amino acids long. Germline CDR1 and CDR2: KGHSH and LQKENI. Trimming at V came to 5 bases and at J to 0 bases, leaving 2 bases not matched to a gene. The CDR3 nucleotides read TGTGCCAGCTCAACGGACAGGGTGAACACTGAAGCTTTCTTT. It translates to CASSTDRVNTEAFF.

The rearrangement joins TRBV7-9 to TRBJ2-7; TRBD1 matches at 10 bases. Germline V gives CDR1 SEHNR, CDR2 FQNEAQ (reference sequence). V was pared by 4 bases and J by 5 bases, with 8 bases of the junction left unmatched. The CDR3 covers 15 residues. The CDR3 DNA sequence: TGTGCCAGCAGCTCCTTGGGACAGGGGCCCAACGAGCAGTACTTC. Translating gives CASSSLGQGPNEQYF.

This clone was observed a few times. The J gene is TRBJ2-1, the V gene TRBV2; TRBD2 agrees at 13 bases. Germline V gene data show CDR1 as SNHLY and CDR2 as FYNNEI. J gave up 7 bases and V 6 bases, and 15 bases lay outside the gene matches. The CDR3 loop spans 18 amino acids. In nucleotides, the CDR3 is TGTGCCAGCAGGGCCCCCACTAGCGGGAGGGTTTATGGGAATGAGCAGTTCTTC. Encoded protein: CASRAPTSGRVYGNEQFF.

The chain links TRBV6-6 to TRBJ1-5; D possibly corresponds to TRBD1 (5 bases). Germline V gene lookup returns CDR1 MNHNY and CDR2 SVGAGI (reference sequence). The CDR3 length is 13 residues. V lost 5 bases, J lost 3 bases, and 8 bases lay in between. For the CDR3, the DNA is TGTGCCAGCAGTAAGGGGAACAATCAGCCCCAGCATTTT. It specifies CASSKGNNQPQHF.

Comments on this clone: This CDR3 is also generated by other DNA sequences in the sample. This chain connects TRBV18 to TRBJ2-3; 9 nucleotides agree with TRBD1. CDR1 is KGHSH and CDR2 is LQKENI in the germline V gene. V lost 6 bases to trimming and J lost 3 bases; unmatched junction nucleotides: 7. The CDR3 consists of 15 residues. CDR3: CASSLGQGGTDTQYF. The DNA for the CDR3 is TGTGCCAGCTCGTTGGGACAGGGAGGGACAGATACGCAGTATTTT.

The gene calls are TRBV5-1 and TRBJ2-5; 7 bases match TRBD2. The V and J ends lost 3 bases and 0 bases, in that order; junction bases with no gene match: 2. The CDR3 covers 14 residues. Per the germline V gene, CDR1 is SGHRS and CDR2 is YFSETQ. The CDR3 sequence: CASSWEGYQETQYF. The CDR3 DNA reads as TGCGCCAGCAGCTGGGAGGGGTACCAAGAGACCCAGTACTTC.

V gene TRBV2 combines with J gene TRBJ2-7; D possibly corresponds to TRBD2 (6 bases). V gave up 7 bases and J gave up 0 bases, with 22 bases separating them. Germline V lookup: CDR1 SNHLY, CDR2 FYNNEI. The CDR3 has 17 amino acids. The CDR3 nucleotides read TGTGCCAGCATTCAAGGCCCCCTAGCGAGGAGCTCCTACGAGCAGTACTTC. As protein: CASIQGPLARSSYEQYF.

This clone was detected a few times. This sequence joins TRBV6-5 and TRBJ1-1; weak D call: TRBD1 (5 bases). CDR3 length: 14 residues. Germline-derived CDR1 and CDR2 are MNHEY and SVGAGI. The V end lost 6 bases, the J end lost 1 base, and 12 bases lay between the germline ends. CDR3 DNA: TGTGCCAGCAGAGACCGACAGACGAACACTGAAGCTTTCTTT. This encodes CASRDRQTNTEAFF.

The V gene is TRBV18, the J gene TRBJ2-4; no clear D. V was pared by 2 bases and J by 0 bases, with 8 bases between. CDR3 length: 15 residues. The germline V gene has CDR1 KGHSH and CDR2 LQKENI. The CDR3 loop is CASSPETLAKNIQYF. The CDR3 nucleotides read TGTGCCAGCTCACCAGAAACTCTAGCCAAAAACATTCAGTACTTC.

V is TRBV6-5 and J is TRBJ2-1, with TRBD2 matching 8 bases. The germline gives CDR1 MNHEY, CDR2 SVGAGI. Germline trimming cut 7 bases from V and 3 bases from J; bases unmatched to any gene: 8. The CDR3 totals 15 residues. CDR3 in DNA: TGTGCCAGCAAGAATAGCGGGACCAACTACAATGAGCAGTTCTTC. This translates into CASKNSGTNYNEQFF.

This sequence joins TRBV7-3 and TRBJ2-1; a weak D match, TRBD1 (6 bases). V was trimmed by 0 bases and J by 5 bases, leaving 11 bases between them. Per the germline V gene, CDR1 is SGHTA and CDR2 is FQGTGA. CDR3 length equals 15 residues. The CDR3 sequence: CASSLTLRDNNEQFF. The CDR3 coding sequence is TGTGCCAGCAGCTTAACGTTAAGGGACAACAATGAGCAGTTCTTC. The variable domain in full, completed from reference TRBV7-3 and TRBJ2-1, reads GAGVSQTPSNKVTEKGKYVELRCDPISGHTALYWYRQSLGQGPEFLIYFQGTGAADDSGLPNDRFFAVRPEGSVSTLKIQRTERGDSAVYLCASSLTLRDNNEQFFGPGTRLTVL.

This chain links TRBV27 with TRBJ1-5, with D possibly TRBD1 on 5 matching bases. Germline CDR1 MNHEY, CDR2 SMNVEV (reference sequence). Trimming stripped 4 bases from V and 7 bases from J, with 17 bases between. The length of the CDR3 is 15 residues. The CDR3 loop is CASSWSGSAAQPQHF. Written as DNA, the CDR3 is TGTGCCAGCAGTTGGTCAGGGTCGGCGGCCCAGCCCCAGCATTTT.